This T cell receptor beta chain appears in the sequencing data of a study of shared clonotypes between healthy human individuals. On this clone: Mismatch with germline at one junction end may stem from a read error.

Sorted-subset replicate PCR reactions contained approximately 190 ng DNA, corresponding to roughly 29,000 T cell genomes. Data came from immunoSEQ multiplex PCR; TCRdb stores just in-frame clones and leaves some out. In the table there are over 1.5 million clones, about 98% of which are singletons. Germline-derived CDR1 and CDR2 are MRHNA and SNTAGT. The CDR3 runs to 15 residues. This TCR was sampled from a man aged 30-40 years in good health. The rearrangement uses TRBV6-4 and TRBJ2-1; D unclear. The sequenced sample consisted of naive CD4+ T cells sorted from blood. Subset reported: CD45RA+ positively selected. DNA for the CDR3: TGTGCCAGCAGGGAGTTAGGAAGGTCCTACGATGAGCAGTTCTTC. It encodes CASRELGRSYDEQFF.